These 2 T cell receptor beta chains were all obtained from the same sample, sequenced in a study of T cells in Graves' hyperthyroidism and ophthalmopathy (dated by TCRdb to the late 2010s). Libraries were prepared through multiplex PCR. The instrument given in TCRdb is Illumina HiSeq 2000. The TCR beta CDR3 regions were amplified from the RNA transcripts. The first round of RT-PCR for the TCR CDR3 was performed with the HTBI primer set and the Qiagen OneStep RT-PCR kit. The public sequencing data were trimmed at Q25 with fastp and processed into clonotypes with MiXCR by TCRdb, which kept only in-frame beta chains. Each entry is one CDR3 protein sequence, shown with its most common DNA and genes. The sample yields 450,000 to 700,000 distinct CDR3 sequences; about 45% were counted once. Together, the top ten hold roughly 7.7% of the sample. The sample taken for sequencing was peripheral blood or thyroid tissue (not recorded which). These receptors were collected from a woman under 30 with Graves' hyperthyroidism.

The chain uses TRBV7-9 and TRBJ1-5; D possibly corresponds to TRBD1 (5 bases). Trimming took 6 bases from V and 14 from J, leaving 20 bases between them. Germline assignment: CDR1 SEHNR and CDR2 FQNEAQ (reference sequence). This CDR3 comprises 13 residues. The CDR3 protein is CASSPRAKDYEHF. DNA of the CDR3: TGTGCCAGCAGTCCCAGGGCAAAAGACTACGAGCATTTT.

The CDR3 bases are TGTGCCAGCAGCTTTTGGGGTGGGGAGACCCAGTACTTC. Translation gives CASSFWGGETQYF. The chain combines TRBV7-3 with TRBJ2-5; D gene ambiguous. Germline values: CDR1 SGHTA, CDR2 FQGTGA. The CDR3 covers 13 residues. The V end was cut by 3 bases, the J end by 5 bases, with 10 bases between.